This TCR beta chain was recovered during a study of shared T cell receptors in the human thymus. Germline lookup yields CDR1 GTSNPN and CDR2 SVGIG (reference sequence). Losses at the gene ends were 3 bases for V and 5 bases for J; bases not matched to a gene: 5. CDR3 length: 16 residues. The repertoire was sequenced with immunoSEQ multiplex PCR; TCRdb's copy has only in-frame clones and lacks some. The data hold over 450,000 clones, with 70% to 80% observed a single time. These data were also filed under a second study, of human thymus T cells. That source reports: The sample donors, healthy Finnish infants, were having corrective surgery for congenital heart defects. An apparent bias in V and J gene usage was seen in thymic and blood repertoires.

This rearrangement joins TRBV30 to TRBJ2-2, with 14 bases aligning to TRBD2. This receptor was identified in a boy less than two years old with a congenital heart defect. Sequencing used thymocytes. The DNA of the CDR3 is TGTGCCTGGAGCCTGACTAGCGGGAGGGGAACCGGGGAGCTGTTTTTT. Translation gives CAWSLTSGRGTGELFF. Full variable domain (outside the CDR3, taken from reference TRBV30 and TRBJ2-2): SQTIHQWPATLVQPVGSPLSLECTVEGTSNPNLYWYRQAAGRGLQLLFYSVGIGQISSEVPQNLSASRPQDRQFILSSKKLLLSDSGFYLCAWSLTSGRGTGELFFGEGSRLTVL.